These 21 T cell receptor beta chains came from one sample sequenced in a study of monozygotic twins with cystic fibrosis. The repertoire was sequenced with immunoSEQ multiplex PCR; TCRdb's copy has only in-frame clones and lacks some. Of around 27,000 clones listed, about nine tenths are singletons. The sequenced sample was blood. The receptors originated from a girl aged 2 to 9 with cystic fibrosis.

This chain links TRBV5-6 with TRBJ1-3; D might be TRBD1 (5 bases). Trimming cost V 5 bases and J 0 bases, with 18 bases left between them. CDR1 SGHDT and CDR2 YYEEEE come from the germline V gene. There are 17 residues in the CDR3. The CDR3: CASSWRGLGGSGNTIYF. The CDR3 region has the DNA TGTGCCAGCAGTTGGCGCGGCTTGGGGGGCTCTGGAAACACCATATATTTT.

The gene calls are TRBV7-2 and TRBJ2-1; D remains ambiguous. This CDR3 contains 14 residues. Germline V gene lookup returns CDR1 SGHTA and CDR2 FQGNSA. Trimming left V 1 base short and J 4 bases short, with 8 bases between. CDR3 loop: CASSLDVLYNEQFF. CDR3 coding DNA: TGTGCCAGCAGCTTAGACGTGTTGTACAATGAGCAGTTCTTC.

This chain uses TRBV4-3 with TRBJ2-5; TRBD2 aligns across 7 bases. The V gene's germline CDR1 is LGHNA and CDR2 YSLEER. The CDR3 spans 14 residues. With 0 bases clipped from V and 7 bases from J, the junction kept 5 bases outside the gene matches. The CDR3 DNA reads as TGCGCCAGCAGCCAAGAGGAGTGGGGGGGGACCCAGTACTTC. This sequence encodes CASSQEEWGGTQYF.

The chain is built from TRBV5-1 and TRBJ2-7; 12 bases match TRBD1. The J segment lost 3 bases and the V segment lost 4 bases, leaving 2 bases of the junction unmatched. The CDR3 length is 14 residues. Germline loops: CDR1 SGHRS, CDR2 YFSETQ. CDR3 DNA sequence: TGCGCCAGCAGCAGGGACAGGGGGCGCTACGAGCAGTACTTC. It specifies CASSRDRGRYEQYF.

V is TRBV15 and J is TRBJ1-4, with D possibly matching TRBD1 (5 bases). The CDR3 covers 13 residues. Germline V gives CDR1 LNHNV, CDR2 YYDKDF (reference sequence). Trimming cost V 8 bases and J 4 bases, with 11 bases left between them. The CDR3 is CATSDRFNEKLFF. As DNA, the CDR3 is TGTGCCACCTCCGACAGATTTAATGAAAAACTGTTTTTT. The full variable domain, with the rest looked up from reference TRBV15 and TRBJ1-4, is DAMVIQNPRYQVTQFGKPVTLSCSQTLNHNVMYWYQQKSSQAPKLLFHYYDKDFNNEADTPDNFQSRRPNTSFCFLDIRSPGLGDTAMYLCATSDRFNEKLFFGSGTQLSVL.

J is TRBJ2-2 and V is TRBV18; D unresolved. CDR1 is KGHSH, CDR2 LQKENI, per germline. This CDR3 comprises 13 residues. Trimming left V 5 bases short and J 8 bases short, with 12 bases between. DNA for the CDR3: TGTGCCAGCTCATCCACACCGGAAGGGGAGCTGTTTTTT. Translation gives CASSSTPEGELFF.

The chain carries TRBV15 and TRBJ1-2; D is perhaps TRBD1 (6 bases). Per germline, CDR1 LNHNV and CDR2 YYDKDF (reference sequence). Trimming took off 0 bases at V and 4 bases at J, with 12 bases between the two ends. This CDR3 is built from 15 residues. CDR3 nucleotides: TGTGCCACCAGCAGAGAAAGGGGGGCAAGCTATGGCTACACCTTC. Protein sequence: CATSRERGASYGYTF.

This clone was observed once. This same CDR3 is encoded by further DNA sequences in the sample. The chain carries TRBV6-5 and TRBJ2-7; 7 positions match TRBD1. Losses at the gene ends were 5 bases for V and 5 bases for J; bases not matched to a gene: 9. Germline V lookup: CDR1 MNHEY, CDR2 SVGAGI. There are 14 residues in the CDR3. CDR3 nucleotides: TGTGCCAGCAGTCGGACCGGACAGGCCCACGAGCAGTACTTC. Residues: CASSRTGQAHEQYF.

The chain joins TRBV7-9 to TRBJ2-2; D gene unclear. CDR1 SEHNR and CDR2 FQNEAQ come from the germline V gene (reference sequence). V was shortened by 6 bases and J by 8 bases, with 13 bases between the two germline ends. There are 13 residues in the CDR3. DNA for the CDR3: TGTGCCAGCAGTCCGGGCCCACGGGGGGAGCTGTTTTTT. Protein product: CASSPGPRGELFF.

J is TRBJ1-1 and V is TRBV7-9; a possible D gene is TRBD1 (5 bases). The germline V and J ends were trimmed by 7 bases and 5 bases, with 20 bases remaining between them. The CDR3 has 15 residues. Looked up from germline, CDR1 is SEHNR and CDR2 is FQNEAQ (reference sequence). For the CDR3, the DNA is TGTGCCAGCATCGAAGCGGGGGGGAGAAAAACTGAAGCTTTCTTT. Encoded protein: CASIEAGGRKTEAFF.

The chain is built from TRBV19 and TRBJ2-3; no clear D gene. V was shortened by 3 bases and J by 1 base, with 8 bases between the two germline ends. The CDR3 is 14 residues long. Germline CDR1 and CDR2: LNHDA and SQIVND (reference sequence). The CDR3 nucleotides read TGTGCCAGTAGTATCCGTCAGGGCACAGATACGCAGTATTTT. This translates into CASSIRQGTDTQYF.

This chain uses TRBV6-6 with TRBJ1-2; D is possibly TRBD1 (5 bases). Deletions cut 6 bases from V and 4 bases from J, with 15 bases between. In germline, CDR1 is MNHNY, CDR2 SVGAGI (reference sequence). This CDR3 has 14 residues. The CDR3 nucleotides read TGTGCCAGCAGGGAAAGACAGCTCCCCTATGGCTACACCTTC. Its translation is CASRERQLPYGYTF.

The rearrangement links TRBV25-1 to TRBJ2-7, with unresolved D. This CDR3 is 11 amino acids long. Germline CDR1 and CDR2: MGHDK and SYGVNS. V was pared by 5 bases and J by 9 bases, with 11 bases between. The CDR3 spells CASSSGFGQYF. In DNA form, the CDR3 reads TGTGCCAGCAGTTCAGGTTTTGGGCAGTACTTC.

The chain links TRBV5-6 to TRBJ2-3; 7 bases map to TRBD1. The length of the CDR3 is 15 residues. The V gene end was trimmed by 1 base and the J gene end by 6 bases; junction bases not matched to a gene: 8. Germline V CDR1 and CDR2: SGHDT, YYEEEE. In DNA, the CDR3 is TGTGCCAGCAGCTTGTTAGACAGGGACGGGGATACGCAGTATTTT. Translated: CASSLLDRDGDTQYF.

The chain links TRBV15 to TRBJ2-5; D is unresolved. Per the germline V gene, CDR1 is LNHNV and CDR2 is YYDKDF (reference sequence). The CDR3 consists of 13 residues. Trimming removed 0 bases from V and 3 bases from J, with 5 bases in between. The CDR3 DNA reads TGTGCCACCAGCAGAGATATCAAAGAGACCCAGTACTTC. Protein: CATSRDIKETQYF.

This chain uses TRBV7-2 with TRBJ2-2; a possible D gene is TRBD2 (5 bases). V lost 5 bases and J 8 bases, leaving 18 bases between the germline ends. Germline V gives CDR1 SGHTA, CDR2 FQGNSA. The CDR3 is made up of 15 amino acids. CDR3 coding DNA: TGTGCCAGCAGCCTTAGTAGTCGGGGTCTGGGGGAGCTGTTTTTT. It is translated as CASSLSSRGLGELFF. The whole variable domain, remainder taken from reference TRBV7-2 and TRBJ2-2, is GAGVSQSPSNKVTEKGKDVELRCDPISGHTALYWYRQSLGQGLEFLIYFQGNSAPDKSGLPSDRFSAERTGGSVSTLTIQRTQQEDSAVYLCASSLSSRGLGELFFGEGSRLTVL.

The CDR3 protein is CASSEAGVADTQYF. The CDR3 DNA reads TGTGCCAGCAGTGAAGCAGGGGTGGCGGATACGCAGTATTTT. The chain combines TRBV6-1 with TRBJ2-3; perhaps TRBD1 as D (5 bases). The CDR3 loop spans 14 amino acids. CDR1 and CDR2 from the germline V gene are MNHNS and SASEGT. V was pared by 0 bases and J by 6 bases, with 10 bases between.

J is TRBJ2-3 and V is TRBV5-4; D not resolved. Per the germline V gene, CDR1 is SGHNT and CDR2 is YYREEE (reference sequence). Trimming pared 0 bases from V and 2 bases from J, leaving 7 bases between. This CDR3 has 14 amino acids. CDR3 bases: TGTGCCAGCAGCTTGGCGCATTTCACAGATACGCAGTATTTT. Translation: CASSLAHFTDTQYF.

The chain links TRBV13 to TRBJ1-2, with a possible D match to TRBD1 (6 bases). CDR1 is PRHDT, CDR2 FYEKMQ, per germline (reference sequence). The CDR3 totals 17 residues. V was trimmed by 0 bases and J by 0 bases, leaving 14 bases between them. The DNA of the CDR3 is TGTGCCAGCAGCTTAGGTAGGGGTAAGGGGGCTAACTATGGCTACACCTTC. Translated, it gives CASSLGRGKGANYGYTF.

The rearrangement links TRBV7-2 to TRBJ2-3; D remains ambiguous. The V gene's germline CDR1 is SGHTA and CDR2 FQGNSA. V lost 5 bases and J 1 base, leaving 13 bases between the germline ends. This CDR3 region has 15 residues. The CDR3, as DNA: TGTGCCAGCAGCGCCGCGCCGATAGGCACAGATACGCAGTATTTT. Translating it yields CASSAAPIGTDTQYF.

This chain joins TRBV5-4 and TRBJ2-5; no clear D. The CDR3 runs 14 residues. Germline V CDR1 and CDR2: SGHNT, YYREEE (reference sequence). Trimming stripped 0 bases from V and 4 bases from J, with 10 bases between. The CDR3 region has the DNA TGTGCCAGCAGCTTGGGGGCGATTAGAGAGACCCAGTACTTC. Its protein product is CASSLGAIRETQYF. Supplemented by reference TRBV5-4 and TRBJ2-5, the full variable domain reads ETGVTQSPTHLIKTRGQQVTLRCSSQSGHNTVSWYQQALGQGPQFIFQYYREEENGRGNFPPRFSGLQFPNYSSELNVNALELDDSALYLCASSLGAIRETQYFGPGTRLLVL.